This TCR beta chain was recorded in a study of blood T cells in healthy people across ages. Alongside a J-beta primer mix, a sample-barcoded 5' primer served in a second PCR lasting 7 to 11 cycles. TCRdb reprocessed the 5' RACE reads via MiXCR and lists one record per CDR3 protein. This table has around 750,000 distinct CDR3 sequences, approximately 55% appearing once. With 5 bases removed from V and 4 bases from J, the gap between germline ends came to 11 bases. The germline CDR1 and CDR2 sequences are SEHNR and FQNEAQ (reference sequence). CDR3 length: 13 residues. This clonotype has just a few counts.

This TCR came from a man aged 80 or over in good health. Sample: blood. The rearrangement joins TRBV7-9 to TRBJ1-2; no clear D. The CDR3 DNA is TGTGCCAGCAGCAACAGTCCCACCTATGGCTACACCTTC. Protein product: CASSNSPTYGYTF.